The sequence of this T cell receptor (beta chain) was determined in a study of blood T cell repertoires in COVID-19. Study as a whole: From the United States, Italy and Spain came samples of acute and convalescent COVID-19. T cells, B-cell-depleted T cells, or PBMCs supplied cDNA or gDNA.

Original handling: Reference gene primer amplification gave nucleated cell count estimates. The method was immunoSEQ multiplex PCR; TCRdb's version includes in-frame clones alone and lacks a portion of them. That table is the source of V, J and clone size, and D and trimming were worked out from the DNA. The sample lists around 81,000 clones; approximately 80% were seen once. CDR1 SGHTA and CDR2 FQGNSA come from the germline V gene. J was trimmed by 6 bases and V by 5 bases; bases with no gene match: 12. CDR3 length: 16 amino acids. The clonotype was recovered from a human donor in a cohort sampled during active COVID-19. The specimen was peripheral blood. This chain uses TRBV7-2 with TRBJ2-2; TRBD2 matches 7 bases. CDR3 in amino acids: CASSIPLGGRAGELFF. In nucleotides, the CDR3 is TGTGCCAGCAGCATCCCCCTGGGAGGGAGGGCCGGGGAGCTGTTTTTT. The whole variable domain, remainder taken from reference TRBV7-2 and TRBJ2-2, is GAGVSQSPSNKVTEKGKDVELRCDPISGHTALYWYRQSLGQGLEFLIYFQGNSAPDKSGLPSDRFSAERTGGSVSTLTIQRTQQEDSAVYLCASSIPLGGRAGELFFGEGSRLTVL.